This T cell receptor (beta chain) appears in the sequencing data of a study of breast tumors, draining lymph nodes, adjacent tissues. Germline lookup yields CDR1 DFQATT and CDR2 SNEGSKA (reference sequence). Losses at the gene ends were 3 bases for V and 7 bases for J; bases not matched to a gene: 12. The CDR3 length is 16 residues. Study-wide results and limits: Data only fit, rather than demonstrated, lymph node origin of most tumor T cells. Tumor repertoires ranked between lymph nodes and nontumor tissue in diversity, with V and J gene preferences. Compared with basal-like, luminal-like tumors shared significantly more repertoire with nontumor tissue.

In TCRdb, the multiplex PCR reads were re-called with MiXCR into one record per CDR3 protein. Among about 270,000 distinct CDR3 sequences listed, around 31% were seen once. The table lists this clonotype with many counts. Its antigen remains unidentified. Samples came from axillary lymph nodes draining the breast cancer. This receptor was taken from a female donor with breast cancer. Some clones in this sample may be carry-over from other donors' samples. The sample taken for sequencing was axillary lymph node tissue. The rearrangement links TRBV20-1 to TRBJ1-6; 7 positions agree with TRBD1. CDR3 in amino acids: CSASSIRGFENSPLHF. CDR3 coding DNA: TGCAGTGCTAGTAGTATCAGGGGGTTTGAAAATTCACCCCTCCACTTT.